This passage covers 16 T cell receptor beta chains from one sample sequenced in a study of T cells after yellow fever vaccination. TCRdb fed the 5' RACE reads into MiXCR, producing one record per CDR3 protein. The sample carries 300,000 or so distinct CDR3 sequences, under 15% recorded once. Sequencing used CD4+ T cells sorted from PBMCs, obtained 45 days after the yellow fever booster vaccination. The origin of the receptors is a man aged 25 to 45 who received the YFV17D yellow fever vaccine.

The J gene is TRBJ2-3, the V gene TRBV7-2, with TRBD2 as a possible D gene (6 bases). The length of the CDR3 is 16 residues. Germline assignment: CDR1 SGHTA and CDR2 FQGNSA. The germline V and J ends were trimmed by 5 bases and 0 bases, with 15 bases remaining between them. As DNA, the CDR3 is TGTGCCAGCAGCCCCACAATAGCGGAGAGCACAGATACGCAGTATTTT. It yields the protein CASSPTIAESTDTQYF. Based on the CDR3 plus reference TRBV7-2 and TRBJ2-3, the full variable domain is GAGVSQSPSNKVTEKGKDVELRCDPISGHTALYWYRQSLGQGLEFLIYFQGNSAPDKSGLPSDRFSAERTGGSVSTLTIQRTQQEDSAVYLCASSPTIAESTDTQYFGPGTRLTVL.

The gene calls are TRBV30 and TRBJ2-3; no firm D call. Trimming took off 0 bases at V and 0 bases at J, with 7 bases between the two ends. The CDR3 is 14 amino acids. Germline assignment: CDR1 GTSNPN and CDR2 SVGIG (reference sequence). The CDR3 sequence is CAWSVLVSTDTQYF. DNA for the CDR3: TGTGCCTGGAGTGTACTCGTTAGCACAGATACGCAGTATTTT.

This clonotype appeared many times. This chain uses TRBV20-1 with TRBJ1-1, with 8 bases aligning to TRBD1. This CDR3 is built from 14 residues. V was clipped by 0 bases and J by 5 bases; unmatched bases: 5. Looked up from germline, CDR1 is DFQATT and CDR2 is SNEGSKA (reference sequence). The CDR3 DNA follows: TGCAGTGCTAGAGACAGGGGGCCGAGGACTGAAGCTTTCTTT. This translates into CSARDRGPRTEAFF.

The CDR3 loop reads CATSGPGRRTETQYF. In DNA, the CDR3 is TGTGCCACCAGTGGTCCGGGACGCCGGACAGAGACCCAGTACTTC. V is TRBV24-1 and J is TRBJ2-5; D may correspond to TRBD1 or TRBD2 (5 bases each). Per the germline V gene, CDR1 is KGHDR and CDR2 is SFDVKD. The ends were cut back, 5 bases at V and 4 bases at J, with 16 bases in the middle. The CDR3 is made up of 15 amino acids.

This clonotype was recorded many times. V and J are TRBV7-2 and TRBJ1-2; 7 bases align to TRBD1. Trimming cost V 3 bases and J 0 bases; bases outside gene matches: 1. CDR1 SGHTA and CDR2 FQGNSA come from the germline V gene. CDR3 length: 14 residues. The CDR3 DNA is TGTGCCAGCAGCTTGGGGACAGCTAACTATGGCTACACCTTC. Translation gives CASSLGTANYGYTF.

The chain joins TRBV28 to TRBJ2-7, with 8 bases fitting TRBD1. V lost 6 bases to trimming and J lost 3 bases; unmatched junction nucleotides: 4. Germline values: CDR1 MDHEN, CDR2 SYDVKM. The CDR3 length is 13 residues. CDR3 in DNA: TGTGCCAGCAGATTACAGGGGGTCTACGAGCAGTACTTC. Translation gives CASRLQGVYEQYF.

This chain uses TRBV12-3 or TRBV12-4 with TRBJ2-4; 9 bases are a match to TRBD2. The CDR3 is 15 residues long. Losses at the gene ends were 5 bases for V and 7 bases for J; bases not matched to a gene: 9. CDR3 sequence: CASSIRREGINIQYF. CDR3 nucleotide sequence: TGTGCCAGCAGTATCAGGCGGGAGGGGATCAACATTCAGTACTTC.

The chain has TRBV29-1 and TRBJ1-2; D is perhaps TRBD1 (5 bases). V gave up 4 bases and J gave up 2 bases, with 14 bases separating them. The length of the CDR3 is 14 residues. Per germline, CDR1 SQVTM and CDR2 ANQGSEA. Written as DNA, the CDR3 is TGCAGCGTTGGAGAAATAGACAGAAACTATGGCTACACCTTC. Residues: CSVGEIDRNYGYTF.

Comments on this clonotype: The conserved closing phenylalanine or tryptophan is absent in this CDR3, likely reflecting a read error. V is TRBV20-1 and J is TRBJ2-1; no definite D call. This CDR3 contains 13 residues. The germline V gene has CDR1 DFQATT and CDR2 SNEGSKA (reference sequence). V was trimmed by 7 bases and J by 0 bases, leaving 10 bases between them. CDR3 region: CSGKESSYNEQFI. The CDR3 nucleotides read TGCAGTGGGAAGGAAAGCTCCTACAATGAGCAGTTCATC.

The chain employs TRBV29-1 and TRBJ1-5, with 7 bases lining up with TRBD1. CDR1 SQVTM and CDR2 ANQGSEA come from the germline V gene. With V trimmed by 6 bases and J by 4 bases, 3 bases remained unmatched. The CDR3 sequence is 12 residues long. CDR3: CSVQQGNQPQHF. DNA for the CDR3: TGCAGCGTCCAACAGGGGAATCAGCCCCAGCATTTT.

The chain links TRBV18 to TRBJ2-1; the match to TRBD1 covers 8 bases. The junction had 8 bases not matched to a gene; V was cut back by 1 base and J by 3 bases. The CDR3 contains 17 residues. The germline CDR1 and CDR2 sequences are KGHSH and LQKENI. The CDR3 DNA reads as TGTGCCAGCTCACCACAAGTTCAGGGGGCTGTCTACAATGAGCAGTTCTTC. Translated, it gives CASSPQVQGAVYNEQFF.

The chain links TRBV11-2 to TRBJ1-1; unclear D gene. Germline V gene data show CDR1 as SGHAT and CDR2 as FQNNGV. The length of the CDR3 is 14 residues. Trimming removed 0 bases at V and 8 bases at J, with 13 bases between. CDR3 nucleotide sequence: TGTGCCAGCAGCTTAGACCGGTCACCAGCCGAAGCTTTCTTT. Translated: CASSLDRSPAEAFF.

The chain links TRBV7-2 to TRBJ2-1; maybe TRBD2 (7 bases). Germline V gene lookup returns CDR1 SGHTA and CDR2 FQGNSA. Trimming took 5 bases from V and 10 from J, leaving 15 bases between them. This CDR3 region has 13 residues. CDR3 nucleotide sequence: TGTGCCAGCAGCGTCCGGGGGGCATACGAGCAGTTCTTC. As protein: CASSVRGAYEQFF.

This chain links TRBV30 with TRBJ1-2; TRBD1 matches 9 bases. CDR3 length: 14 residues. Germline CDR1 reads GTSNPN; CDR2 reads SVGIG (reference sequence). The J segment lost 2 bases and the V segment lost 6 bases, leaving 7 bases of the junction unmatched. The CDR3 bases are TGTGCCTGCTTCCGACAGGGGGAAAACTATGGCTACACCTTC. As protein: CACFRQGENYGYTF. The entire variable domain, with the rest obtained from reference TRBV30 and TRBJ1-2, is as follows: SQTIHQWPATLVQPVGSPLSLECTVEGTSNPNLYWYRQAAGRGLQLLFYSVGIGQISSEVPQNLSASRPQDRQFILSSKKLLLSDSGFYLCACFRQGENYGYTFGSGTRLTVV.

Only a few counts were recorded for this clonotype. This chain joins TRBV11-2 and TRBJ2-4; 9 bases align to TRBD2. The germline CDR1 and CDR2 sequences are SGHAT and FQNNGV. V trimming: 0 bases; J trimming: 1 base; junction bases outside the gene matches: 13. The CDR3 is 20 amino acids. The CDR3 loop is CASSLEPTGSGRLAKNIQYF. In DNA, the CDR3 is TGTGCCAGCAGCTTAGAACCGACGGGCAGCGGGAGGCTGGCCAAAAACATTCAGTACTTC.

This clonotype was observed a few times. The V gene is TRBV7-9, the J gene TRBJ2-2, with 8 bases identical to TRBD2. The germline gives CDR1 SEHNR, CDR2 FQNEAQ (reference sequence). J gave up 4 bases and V 5 bases, and 9 bases lay outside the gene matches. The CDR3 is 16 residues long. Here the CDR3 DNA reads TGTGCCAGCAGCCACACCCGCGGGAGGCGCACCGGGGAGCTGTTTTTT. Translation gives CASSHTRGRRTGELFF.